This T cell receptor (beta chain) was captured by sequencing in a study of blood T cell repertoires in COVID-19. Study in general: The samples span acute and convalescent COVID-19 from the United States, Italy and Spain. Sources were T cells, B-cell-depleted T cells, or PBMCs; the material itself was cDNA or gDNA.

In the authors' methods: Nucleated cell counts were estimated from reference gene primer amplification. Repertoires were generated with immunoSEQ multiplex PCR, while TCRdb's copy carries only in-frame clones and drops some. The DNA was the basis for D and trimming; V, J and clone size are from that table. The sample consists of around 57,000 clones, roughly 87% of them appearing once. A few counts support this clone. This TCR came from a woman aged 55-70 years with acute or convalescent COVID-19. Sequenced input: peripheral blood.

Here the CDR3 DNA reads TGTGCCAGCTCAAGGGGGGGCTATGGCTACACCTTC. This encodes CASSRGGYGYTF. The chain joins TRBV18 to TRBJ1-2; D is perhaps TRBD1 (6 bases). V lost 5 bases and J 4 bases, leaving 8 bases between the germline ends. Germline CDR1 is KGHSH and CDR2 is LQKENI. The CDR3 runs to 12 residues.